The 5 T cell receptor beta chains in this list originate from one sample, sequenced in a study of blood T cell repertoires in COVID-19. Measured with immunoSEQ multiplex PCR; TCRdb has only the in-frame clones, and not every one. The sample records about 350,000 clones, about nine tenths being singletons. The source material was PBMCs or T cells enriched from blood (not recorded which). These receptors were collected from a woman in her twenties or thirties who had been exposed to COVID-19.

The chain carries TRBV9 and TRBJ2-3; TRBD1 aligns across 8 bases. The V segment lost 3 bases and the J segment 1 base; nucleotides outside the gene matches: 7. Germline V gene sequence: CDR1 SGDLS, CDR2 YYNGEE. The CDR3 sequence is 16 residues long. CDR3 loop: CASSAHGQGGTDTQYF. CDR3 coding DNA: TGTGCCAGCAGCGCGCACGGACAGGGTGGCACAGATACGCAGTATTTT.

The rearrangement joins TRBV7-9 to TRBJ1-6, with D perhaps TRBD1 (6 bases). Germline CDR1 SEHNR, CDR2 FQNEAQ (reference sequence). The CDR3 has 15 amino acids. The V and J ends lost 0 bases and 9 bases respectively, with 12 bases between them. The CDR3 loop is CASSLADRSLSPLHF. The CDR3 DNA follows: TGTGCCAGCAGCTTAGCGGACAGAAGCCTTTCACCCCTCCACTTT.

The chain has TRBV9 and TRBJ2-7; D possibly corresponds to TRBD1 (5 bases). CDR3 length equals 15 residues. The V gene's germline CDR1 is SGDLS and CDR2 YYNGEE. Trimming left V 4 bases short and J 6 bases short, with 20 bases between. CDR3 nucleotide sequence: TGTGCCAGCAGCCCACGCCCCTCAGGGAAAATCGAGCAGTACTTC. This gives the protein CASSPRPSGKIEQYF.

The chain employs TRBV28 and TRBJ1-4, with D hard to call. Trimming took 2 bases from V and 5 from J, leaving 9 bases between them. The CDR3 spans 14 residues. CDR1 and CDR2 from the germline V gene are MDHEN and SYDVKM. Here the CDR3 reads CASSLGQLNEKLFF. The DNA for the CDR3 is TGTGCCAGCAGTTTAGGGCAGCTGAATGAAAAACTGTTTTTT.

The chain carries TRBV3-1 (or the pseudogene TRBV3-2) and TRBJ2-5; the match to TRBD2 covers 7 bases. Trimming removed 4 bases from V and 11 bases from J; junction bases left unmatched: 10. This CDR3 is built from 13 residues. Germline-derived CDR1 and CDR2 are LGHDT and YNNKEL (reference sequence). DNA of the CDR3: TGTGCCAGCAGCCGTGGGGGGGACCGACAGCAGTACTTC. Its translation: CASSRGGDRQQYF.